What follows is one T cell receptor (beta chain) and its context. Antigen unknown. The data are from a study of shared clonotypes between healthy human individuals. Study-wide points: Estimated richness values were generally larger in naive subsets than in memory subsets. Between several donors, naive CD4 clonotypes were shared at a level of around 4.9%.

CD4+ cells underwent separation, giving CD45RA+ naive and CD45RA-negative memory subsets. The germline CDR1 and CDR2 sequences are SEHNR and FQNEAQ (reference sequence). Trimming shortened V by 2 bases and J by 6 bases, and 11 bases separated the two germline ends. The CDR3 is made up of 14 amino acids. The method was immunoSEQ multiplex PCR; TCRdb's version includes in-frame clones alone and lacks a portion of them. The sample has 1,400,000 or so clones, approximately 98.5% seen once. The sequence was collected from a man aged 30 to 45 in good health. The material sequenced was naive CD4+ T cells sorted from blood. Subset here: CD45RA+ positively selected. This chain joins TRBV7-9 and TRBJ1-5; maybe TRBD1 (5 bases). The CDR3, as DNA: TGTGCCAGCAGCTTATCTGGGGCGGGTCAGCCCCAGCATTTT. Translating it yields CASSLSGAGQPQHF.